The 18 T cell receptor beta chains below were found in one sample sequenced in a study of vaccination effects on CD4 cells after COVID-19. Antigen specificity for these receptors is unknown. Using immunoSEQ multiplex PCR, the repertoire was profiled, and TCRdb retains in-frame clones only, with some absent. The sample lists 30,000 to 35,000 clones, roughly four fifths occurring once. It was after nine to eleven days of culture that CD4+ T cells were isolated. SARS-CoV-2 infection was confirmed by PCR in the person between March and December 2020. As their vaccination, participants received two doses of either BNT162b2 or mRNA-1273. The sequencing used CD4+ T cells from PBMCs cultured without peptide, collected after COVID-19 vaccination. The receptors originated from a human donor who had a prior SARS-CoV-2 infection.

The chain combines TRBV28 with TRBJ2-1; D is undetermined. CDR3 length: 16 amino acids. With 2 bases removed from V and 8 bases from J, the gap between germline ends came to 19 bases. Germline CDR1 and CDR2: MDHEN and SYDVKM. The CDR3 DNA is TGTGCCAGCAGTTTAGCCGCCGGGTTTGCTCTGCATGAGCAGTTCTTC. This translates into CASSLAAGFALHEQFF.

This chain links TRBV4-2 with TRBJ1-1; tentative D call: TRBD1 (5 bases). Germline loops: CDR1 LGHNA, CDR2 YNFKEQ. V lost 4 bases to trimming and J lost 4 bases, with 19 bases between them. This CDR3 is built from 16 residues. The CDR3 region is CASSPIQVRAATEAFF. The CDR3 DNA is TGTGCCAGCAGCCCTATACAGGTGAGGGCGGCCACTGAAGCTTTCTTT.

The count of this clone is one. The chain links TRBV15 to TRBJ1-4; 10 bases align to TRBD1. This CDR3 comprises 15 residues. Germline loops: CDR1 LNHNV, CDR2 YYDKDF (reference sequence). V shed 1 base and J 8 bases; nucleotides not matched to a gene: 4. CDR3 nucleotide sequence: TGTGCCACCAGCAGAGGGGACAGGGGACTCGAAAAACTGTTTTTT. As protein: CATSRGDRGLEKLFF.

V gene TRBV15 combines with J gene TRBJ2-5, with 13 positions matching TRBD2. The CDR3 totals 17 residues. The germline V gene has CDR1 LNHNV and CDR2 YYDKDF (reference sequence). The trim removed 0 bases at V and 4 bases at J, leaving 5 bases unmatched. The CDR3 sequence is CATSRETSGRARETQYF. The CDR3 DNA sequence: TGTGCCACCAGCAGAGAAACTAGCGGGAGGGCCCGAGAGACCCAGTACTTC.

The chain joins TRBV4-1 to TRBJ2-5, with unresolved D. Per germline, CDR1 MGHRA and CDR2 YSYEKL. The CDR3 loop spans 15 amino acids. Trimming pared 3 bases from V and 4 bases from J, leaving 15 bases between. CDR3 in DNA: TGCGCCAGCAGCCAGGCTCCTATCGGCGCAGAGACCCAGTACTTC. Translation: CASSQAPIGAETQYF.

The chain employs TRBV11-3 and TRBJ2-7, with D unclear. Between the trimmed V and J ends, which lost 1 base and 6 bases, there was a span of 13 bases. The CDR3 consists of 14 residues. CDR1 is SGHNT, CDR2 YENEEA, per germline. The CDR3 is CASSLVKGLREQYF. Here the CDR3 DNA reads TGTGCCAGCAGCTTAGTGAAAGGATTGCGCGAGCAGTACTTC.

This clone was detected only once. The chain has TRBV6-5 and TRBJ1-2; no clear D gene. V shed 2 bases and J shed 4 bases, with 14 bases lying between them. The CDR3 is 15 residues long. Germline assignment: CDR1 MNHEY and CDR2 SVGAGI. The CDR3 DNA follows: TGTGCCAGCAGTTACCAACAGCCCTACCGCTATGGCTACACCTTC. Residues: CASSYQQPYRYGYTF.

The table lists this clone with a few counts. The chain carries TRBV6-6 and TRBJ2-3; 9 bases align to TRBD1. Trimming took 6 bases from V and 6 from J; bases not matched to a gene: 10. Germline loops: CDR1 MNHNY, CDR2 SVGAGI (reference sequence). The CDR3 is made up of 15 amino acids. CDR3 in amino acids: CASSFGQGRVDTQYF. CDR3 bases: TGTGCCAGCAGCTTCGGACAGGGGAGAGTGGATACGCAGTATTTT.

The chain recombines TRBV7-3 with TRBJ2-7; D uncertain. Looked up from germline, CDR1 is SGHTA and CDR2 is FQGTGA. The CDR3 is 15 amino acids. Between the trimmed V and J ends, which lost 4 bases and 0 bases, there was a span of 13 bases. DNA for the CDR3: TGTGCCAGCAGCTGGGCCAGGCAAAGCTCCTACGAGCAGTACTTC. Translation gives CASSWARQSSYEQYF.

The chain employs TRBV5-1 and TRBJ2-7, with TRBD1 matching over 11 bases. The CDR3 runs to 16 residues. CDR1 is SGHRS, CDR2 YFSETQ, per germline. The V and J ends lost 3 bases and 5 bases, in that order; junction bases with no gene match: 10. The CDR3 DNA reads as TGCGCCAGCAGCTGGCAGAAACCGGGACAGGGGGACGAGCAGTACTTC. As protein: CASSWQKPGQGDEQYF.

The V gene is TRBV19, the J gene TRBJ2-1; TRBD2 matches 10 bases. The CDR3 is 13 amino acids. The germline CDR1 and CDR2 sequences are LNHDA and SQIVND (reference sequence). Unmatched junction bases numbered 4, after V lost 7 bases and J lost 7 bases. In DNA, the CDR3 is TGTGCCAGTACGAGCGGGAGGGCTAATGAGCAGTTCTTC. Translating gives CASTSGRANEQFF.

The V call is TRBV7-9, the J call TRBJ2-2; D call uncertain. Trimming stripped 3 bases from V and 4 bases from J, with 0 bases between. CDR3 length equals 11 residues. In germline, CDR1 is SEHNR, CDR2 FQNEAQ (reference sequence). CDR3 residues: CASSFTGELFF. CDR3 nucleotides: TGTGCCAGCAGCTTCACCGGGGAGCTGTTTTTT.

V is TRBV2 and J is TRBJ1-1; D is unresolved. Trimming shortened V by 4 bases and J by 1 base, and 16 bases separated the two germline ends. The length of the CDR3 is 16 residues. The germline CDR1 and CDR2 sequences are SNHLY and FYNNEI. This CDR3 is CASSGAGADGNTEAFF. The CDR3, as DNA: TGTGCCAGCAGTGGAGCGGGCGCGGATGGGAACACTGAAGCTTTCTTT.

This rearrangement joins TRBV5-4 to TRBJ2-1; 9 bases are a match to TRBD2. V lost 2 bases to trimming and J lost 4 bases; unmatched junction nucleotides: 4. CDR3 length: 15 amino acids. The V gene's germline CDR1 is SGHNT and CDR2 YYREEE (reference sequence). This CDR3 reads CASSFRLADYNEQFF. The CDR3 DNA reads as TGTGCCAGCAGCTTTCGACTAGCGGATTACAATGAGCAGTTCTTC.

This clone was recorded only once. V gene TRBV11-2 combines with J gene TRBJ2-5, with D possibly being TRBD2 (6 bases). The CDR3 consists of 15 residues. V was clipped by 1 base and J by 5 bases, with 14 bases between them. Germline CDR1 is SGHAT and CDR2 is FQNNGV. CDR3 sequence reads: CASSLGLVSSETQYF. As DNA, the CDR3 is TGTGCCAGCAGCTTAGGACTAGTCAGCTCGGAGACCCAGTACTTC.

The chain has TRBV30 and TRBJ1-1, with D possibly TRBD1 on 6 matching bases. CDR3 length equals 15 residues. The V gene's germline CDR1 is GTSNPN and CDR2 SVGIG (reference sequence). V lost 6 bases, J lost 1 base, and 18 bases lay in between. The CDR3: CACLGGAGKNTEAFF. The CDR3 DNA reads TGTGCCTGCCTAGGGGGGGCCGGAAAGAACACTGAAGCTTTCTTT.

The chain links TRBV14 to TRBJ1-1, with a possible D match to TRBD1 (6 bases). Deletions cut 6 bases from V and 1 base from J, with 9 bases between. Germline loops: CDR1 SGHDN, CDR2 FVKESK. CDR3 size: 13 residues. CDR3 sequence reads: CASSLQGNTEAFF. The CDR3 DNA follows: TGTGCCAGCAGTTTACAGGGGAACACTGAAGCTTTCTTT.

This clone was counted a single time. The rearrangement uses TRBV7-3 and TRBJ2-3, with D possibly TRBD1 on 6 matching bases. Trimming removed 5 bases from V and 6 bases from J, with 18 bases in between. The V gene's germline CDR1 is SGHTA and CDR2 FQGTGA. CDR3 size: 15 residues. CDR3 in amino acids: CASSHPPGASDTQYF. Here the CDR3 DNA reads TGTGCCAGCAGCCACCCCCCAGGGGCTAGCGATACGCAGTATTTT. The full variable domain, in which reference TRBV7-3 and TRBJ2-3 provide the parts outside the CDR3, is GAGVSQTPSNKVTEKGKYVELRCDPISGHTALYWYRQSLGQGPEFLIYFQGTGAADDSGLPNDRFFAVRPEGSVSTLKIQRTERGDSAVYLCASSHPPGASDTQYFGPGTRLTVL.